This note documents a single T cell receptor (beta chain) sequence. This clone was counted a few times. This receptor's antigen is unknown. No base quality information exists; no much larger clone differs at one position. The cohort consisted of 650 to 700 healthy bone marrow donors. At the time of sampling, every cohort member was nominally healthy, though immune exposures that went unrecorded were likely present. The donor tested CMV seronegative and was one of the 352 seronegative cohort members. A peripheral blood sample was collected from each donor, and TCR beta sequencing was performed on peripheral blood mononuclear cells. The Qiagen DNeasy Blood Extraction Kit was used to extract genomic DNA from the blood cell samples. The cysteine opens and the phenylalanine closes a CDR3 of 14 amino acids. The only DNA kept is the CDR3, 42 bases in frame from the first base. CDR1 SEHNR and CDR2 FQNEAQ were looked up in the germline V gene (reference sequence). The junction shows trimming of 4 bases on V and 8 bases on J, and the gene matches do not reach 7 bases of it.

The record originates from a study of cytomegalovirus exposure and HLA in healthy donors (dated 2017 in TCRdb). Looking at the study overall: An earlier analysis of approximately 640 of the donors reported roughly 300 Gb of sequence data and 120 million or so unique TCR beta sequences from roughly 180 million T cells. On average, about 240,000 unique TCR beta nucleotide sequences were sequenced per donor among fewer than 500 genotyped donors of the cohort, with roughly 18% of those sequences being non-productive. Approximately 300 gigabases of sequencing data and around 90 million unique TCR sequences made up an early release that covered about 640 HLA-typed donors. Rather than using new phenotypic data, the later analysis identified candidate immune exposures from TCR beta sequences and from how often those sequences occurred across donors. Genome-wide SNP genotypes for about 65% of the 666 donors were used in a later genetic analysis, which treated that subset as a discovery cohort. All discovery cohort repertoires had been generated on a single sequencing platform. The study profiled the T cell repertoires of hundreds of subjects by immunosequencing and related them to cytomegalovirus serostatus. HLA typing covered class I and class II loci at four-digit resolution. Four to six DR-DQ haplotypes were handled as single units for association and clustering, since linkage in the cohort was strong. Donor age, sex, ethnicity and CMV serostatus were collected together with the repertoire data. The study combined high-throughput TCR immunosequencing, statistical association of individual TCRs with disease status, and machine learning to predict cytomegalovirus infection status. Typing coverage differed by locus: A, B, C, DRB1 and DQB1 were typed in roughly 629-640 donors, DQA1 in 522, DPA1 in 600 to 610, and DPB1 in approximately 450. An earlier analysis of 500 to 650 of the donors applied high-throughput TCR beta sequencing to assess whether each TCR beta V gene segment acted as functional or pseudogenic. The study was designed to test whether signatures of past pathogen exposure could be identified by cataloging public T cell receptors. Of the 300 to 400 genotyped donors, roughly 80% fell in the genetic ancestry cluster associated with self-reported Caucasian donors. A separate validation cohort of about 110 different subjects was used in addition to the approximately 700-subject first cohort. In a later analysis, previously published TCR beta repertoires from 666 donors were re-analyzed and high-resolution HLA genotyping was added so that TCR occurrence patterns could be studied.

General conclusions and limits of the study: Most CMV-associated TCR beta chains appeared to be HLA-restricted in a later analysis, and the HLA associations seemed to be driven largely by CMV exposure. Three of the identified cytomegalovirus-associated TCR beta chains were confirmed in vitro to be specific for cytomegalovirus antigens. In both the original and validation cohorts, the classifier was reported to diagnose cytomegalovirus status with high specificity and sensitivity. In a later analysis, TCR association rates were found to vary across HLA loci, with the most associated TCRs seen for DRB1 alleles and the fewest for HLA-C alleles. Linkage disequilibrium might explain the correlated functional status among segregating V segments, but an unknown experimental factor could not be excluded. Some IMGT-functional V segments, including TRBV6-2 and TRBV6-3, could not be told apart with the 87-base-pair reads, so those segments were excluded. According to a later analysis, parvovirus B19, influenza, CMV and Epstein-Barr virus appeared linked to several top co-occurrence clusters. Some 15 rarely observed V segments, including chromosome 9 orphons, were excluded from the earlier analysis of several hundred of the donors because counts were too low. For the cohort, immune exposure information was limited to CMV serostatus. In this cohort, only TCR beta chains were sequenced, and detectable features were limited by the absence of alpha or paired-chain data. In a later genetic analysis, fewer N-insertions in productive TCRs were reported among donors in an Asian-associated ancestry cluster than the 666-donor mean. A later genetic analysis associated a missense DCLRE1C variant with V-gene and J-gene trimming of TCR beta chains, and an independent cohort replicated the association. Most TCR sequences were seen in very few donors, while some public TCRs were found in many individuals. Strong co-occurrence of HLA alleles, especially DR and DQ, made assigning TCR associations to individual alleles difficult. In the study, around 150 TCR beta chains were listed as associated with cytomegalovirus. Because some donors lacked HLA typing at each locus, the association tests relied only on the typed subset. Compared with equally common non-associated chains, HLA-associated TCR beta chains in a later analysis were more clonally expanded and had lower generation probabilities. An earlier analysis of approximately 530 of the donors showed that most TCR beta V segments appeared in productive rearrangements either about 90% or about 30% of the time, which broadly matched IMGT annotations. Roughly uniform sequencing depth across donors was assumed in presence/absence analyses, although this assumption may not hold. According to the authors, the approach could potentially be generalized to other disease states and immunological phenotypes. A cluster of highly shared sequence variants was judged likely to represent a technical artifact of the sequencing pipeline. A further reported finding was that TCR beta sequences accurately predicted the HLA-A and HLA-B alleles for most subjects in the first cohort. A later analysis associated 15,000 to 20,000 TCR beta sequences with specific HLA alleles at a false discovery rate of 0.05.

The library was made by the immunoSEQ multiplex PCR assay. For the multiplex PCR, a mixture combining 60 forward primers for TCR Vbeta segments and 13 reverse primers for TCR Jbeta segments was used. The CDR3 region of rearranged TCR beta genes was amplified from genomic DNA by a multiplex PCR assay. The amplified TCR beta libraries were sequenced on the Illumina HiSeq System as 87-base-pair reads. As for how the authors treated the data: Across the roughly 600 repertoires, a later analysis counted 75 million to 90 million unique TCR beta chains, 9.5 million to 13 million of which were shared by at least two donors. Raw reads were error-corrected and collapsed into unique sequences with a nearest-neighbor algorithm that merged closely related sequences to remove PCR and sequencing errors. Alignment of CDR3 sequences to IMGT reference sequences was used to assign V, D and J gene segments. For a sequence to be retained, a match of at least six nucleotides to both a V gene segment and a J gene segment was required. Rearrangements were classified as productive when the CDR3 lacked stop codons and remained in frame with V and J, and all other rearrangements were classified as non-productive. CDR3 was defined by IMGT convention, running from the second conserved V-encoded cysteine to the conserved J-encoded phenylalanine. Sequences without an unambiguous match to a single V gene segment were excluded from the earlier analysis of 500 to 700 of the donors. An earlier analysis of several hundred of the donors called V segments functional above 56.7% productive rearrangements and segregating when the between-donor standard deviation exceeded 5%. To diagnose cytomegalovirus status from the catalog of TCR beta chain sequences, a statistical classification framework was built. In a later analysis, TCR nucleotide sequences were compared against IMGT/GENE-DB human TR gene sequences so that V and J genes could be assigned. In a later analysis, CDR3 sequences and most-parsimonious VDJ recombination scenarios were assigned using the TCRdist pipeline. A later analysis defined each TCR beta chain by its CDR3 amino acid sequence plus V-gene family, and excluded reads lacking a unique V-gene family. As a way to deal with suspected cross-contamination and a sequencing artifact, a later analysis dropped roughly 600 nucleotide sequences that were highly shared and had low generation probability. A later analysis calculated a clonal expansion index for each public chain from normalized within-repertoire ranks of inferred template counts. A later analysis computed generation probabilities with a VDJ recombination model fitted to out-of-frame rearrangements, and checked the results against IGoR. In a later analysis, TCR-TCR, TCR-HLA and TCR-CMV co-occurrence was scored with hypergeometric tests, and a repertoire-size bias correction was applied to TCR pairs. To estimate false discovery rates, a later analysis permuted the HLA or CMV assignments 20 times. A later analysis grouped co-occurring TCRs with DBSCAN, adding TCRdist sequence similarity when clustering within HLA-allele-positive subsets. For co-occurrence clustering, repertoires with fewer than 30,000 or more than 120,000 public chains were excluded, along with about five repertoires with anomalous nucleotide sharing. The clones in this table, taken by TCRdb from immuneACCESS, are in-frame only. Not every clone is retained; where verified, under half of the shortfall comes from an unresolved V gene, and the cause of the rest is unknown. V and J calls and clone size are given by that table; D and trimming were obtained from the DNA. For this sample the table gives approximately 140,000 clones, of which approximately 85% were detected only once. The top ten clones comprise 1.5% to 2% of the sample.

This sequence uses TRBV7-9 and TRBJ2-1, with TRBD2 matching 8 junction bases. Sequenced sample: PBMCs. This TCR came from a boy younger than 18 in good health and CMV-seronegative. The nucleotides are TGTGCCAGCAGCTCCAGCGGGAGTCCAGATGAGCAGTTCTTC. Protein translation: CASSSSGSPDEQFF.